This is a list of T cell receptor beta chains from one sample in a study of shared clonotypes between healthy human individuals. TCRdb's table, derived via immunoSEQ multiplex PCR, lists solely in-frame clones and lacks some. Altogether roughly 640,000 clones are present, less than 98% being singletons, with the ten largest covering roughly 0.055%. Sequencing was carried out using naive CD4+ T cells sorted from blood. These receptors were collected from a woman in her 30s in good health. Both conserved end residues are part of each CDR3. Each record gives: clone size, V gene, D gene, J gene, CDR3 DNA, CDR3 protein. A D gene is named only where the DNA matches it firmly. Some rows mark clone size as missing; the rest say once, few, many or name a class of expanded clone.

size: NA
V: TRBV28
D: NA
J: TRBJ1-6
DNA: TGTGCCAGCAATGAGTATAATTCACCCCTCCACTTT
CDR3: CASNEYNSPLHF

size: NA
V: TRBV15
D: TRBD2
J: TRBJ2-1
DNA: TGTGCCACCAGCATAGACCGACTAGCGGGAGTACCTGAGCAGTTCTTC
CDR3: CATSIDRLAGVPEQFF

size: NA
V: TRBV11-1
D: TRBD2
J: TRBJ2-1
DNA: TGTGCCAGCAGCGGAGGACTAGCGGGTTACAATGAGCAGTTCTTC
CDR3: CASSGGLAGYNEQFF

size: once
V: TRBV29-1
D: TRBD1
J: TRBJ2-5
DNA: TGCAGCGTTGAAACTATGACAGGGACCCAAGAGACCCAGTACTTC
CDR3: CSVETMTGTQETQYF

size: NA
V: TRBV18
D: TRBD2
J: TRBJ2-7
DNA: TGTGCCAGCTCACTAGGACTAGCGGGAACCTACGAGCAGTACTTC
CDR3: CASSLGLAGTYEQYF

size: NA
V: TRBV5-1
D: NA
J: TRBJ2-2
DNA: TGCGCCAGCAGCTTGACTTTAACCGGGGAGCTGTTTTTT
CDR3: CASSLTLTGELFF

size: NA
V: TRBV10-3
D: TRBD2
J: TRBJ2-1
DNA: TGTGCCGTTAGCGGGAGTGGGGTTTACAATGAGCAGTTCTTC
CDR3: CAVSGSGVYNEQFF

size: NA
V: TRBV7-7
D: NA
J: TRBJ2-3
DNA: TGTGCCAGCAGCTTAGCAGTCACAGATACGCAGTATTTT
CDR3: CASSLAVTDTQYF

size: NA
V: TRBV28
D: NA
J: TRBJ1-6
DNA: TGTGCCAGCAGGTCCGGGACGGTAAACTCACCCCTCCACTTT
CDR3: CASRSGTVNSPLHF

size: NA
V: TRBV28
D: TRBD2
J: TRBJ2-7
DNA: TGTGCCAGCAGTTCAATAGCGGGAGGCGGCTCCTACGAGCAGTACTTC
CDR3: CASSSIAGGGSYEQYF

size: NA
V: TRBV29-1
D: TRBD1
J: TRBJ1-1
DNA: TGCAGCGTTGACTCGTACAGGGGGAACACTGAAGCTTTCTTT
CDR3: CSVDSYRGNTEAFF

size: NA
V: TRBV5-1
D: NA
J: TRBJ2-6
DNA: TGCGCCAGCAGCTTGTTGGATCCAGGACTGACCTCTGGGGCCAACGTCCTGACTTTC
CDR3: CASSLLDPGLTSGANVLTF

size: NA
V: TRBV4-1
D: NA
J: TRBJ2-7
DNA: TGCGCCAGCAGCCAAGTAGGTCCCCCCTACGAGCAGTACTTC
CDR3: CASSQVGPPYEQYF

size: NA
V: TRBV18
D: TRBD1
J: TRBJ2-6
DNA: TGTGCCAGCTCACCACGACAGGGGGTAACTGGGGCCAACGTCCTGACTTTC
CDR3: CASSPRQGVTGANVLTF

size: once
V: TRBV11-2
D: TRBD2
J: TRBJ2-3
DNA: TGTGCCAGCAGCTTAGCCGGTGGCGGGAGGGCCGATGGTACGCAGTATTTT
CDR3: CASSLAGGGRADGTQYF

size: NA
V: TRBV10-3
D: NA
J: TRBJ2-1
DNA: TGTGCCATCAGTGGATCGGGAGAGACCTACAATGAGCAGTTCTTC
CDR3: CAISGSGETYNEQFF

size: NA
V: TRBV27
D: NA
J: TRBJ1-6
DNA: TGTGCCAGCAGTCCCTGGGAAGAGGATAATTCACCCCTCCACTTT
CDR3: CASSPWEEDNSPLHF

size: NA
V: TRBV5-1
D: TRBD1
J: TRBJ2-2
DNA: TGCGCCAGCAGCCCGGGACAGGGGTCCACCGGGGAGCTGTTTTTT
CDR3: CASSPGQGSTGELFF

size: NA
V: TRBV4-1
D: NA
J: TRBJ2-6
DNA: TGCGCCAGCAGCCAAGGTCCCACGGTCTCTGGGGCCAACGTCCTGACTTTC
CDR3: CASSQGPTVSGANVLTF

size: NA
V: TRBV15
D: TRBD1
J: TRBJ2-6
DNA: TGTGCCACCAGCAGGGGGACAGGGACTGGGGCCAACGTCCTGACTTTC
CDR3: CATSRGTGTGANVLTF

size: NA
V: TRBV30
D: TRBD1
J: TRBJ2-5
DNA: TGTGCCAGGGGGACAGCACAAGAGACCCAGTACTTC
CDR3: CARGTAQETQYF

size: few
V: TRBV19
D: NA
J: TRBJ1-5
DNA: TGTGCCAGTTCCCCCCCAGGGAGCGGGCAGCCCCAGCATTTT
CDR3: CASSPPGSGQPQHF

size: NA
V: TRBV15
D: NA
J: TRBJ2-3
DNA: TGTGCCACCAGCAGGGAGGGGACAGCACTCACAGATACGCAGTATTTT
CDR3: CATSREGTALTDTQYF

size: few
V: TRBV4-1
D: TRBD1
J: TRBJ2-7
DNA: TGCGCCAGCAGCCCAGGGGACAGTTCCTACGAGCAGTACTTC
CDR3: CASSPGDSSYEQYF

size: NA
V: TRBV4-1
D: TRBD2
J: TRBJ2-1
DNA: TGCGCCAGCAGCCGATCTAGCGGGAGGGCCAAATTTTACAATGAGCAGTTCTTC
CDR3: CASSRSSGRAKFYNEQFF

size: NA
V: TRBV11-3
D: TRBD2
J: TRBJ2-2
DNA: TGTGCCAGCAGCCCTTCCGGGGGGGGTAAGAACACCGGGGAGCTGTTTTTT
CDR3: CASSPSGGGKNTGELFF

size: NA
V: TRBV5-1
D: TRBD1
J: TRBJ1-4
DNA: TGCGCCAGCAGCCCTACCTACGGAAGGACTGGACAGGGAGACTCAGCAACTAATGAAAAACTGTTTTTT
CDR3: CASSPTYGRTGQGDSATNEKLFF